Reported below is one T cell receptor beta chain. Its antigen remains unknown. One end of the junction does not line up with germline, which may come from a read error. The data originate from a study of T cells in Graves' hyperthyroidism and ophthalmopathy. The study, taken as a whole, reports: Progression to ophthalmopathy was predicted a median of roughly 6.8 months early.

The CDR3 is 15 residues long. Germline values: CDR1 ENHRY, CDR2 SYGVKD. Researchers amplified the TCR beta CDR3 regions from RNA transcripts. First-round RT-PCR of the TCR CDR3 relied on the HTBI primer set. TCRdb reanalysed the multiplex PCR reads using MiXCR and keeps one entry per CDR3 protein. The sample lists around 660,000 distinct CDR3 sequences; approximately 42% were seen once. This clonotype originated in an adult man with Graves' disease, either hyperthyroidism or ophthalmopathy (not recorded which). Material: peripheral blood or thyroid tissue (not recorded which). V is TRBV10-3 and J is TRBJ1-4; D gene ambiguous. The CDR3 region has the DNA TGTGCCAGCAGTGATGAGGACGGGGCTAATGAAAAACTGTTTTTT. This gives the protein CASSDEDGANEKLFF.